Below, one TCR beta chain is given with its context. This sample stems from a study of blood T cell repertoires in COVID-19. Germline-derived CDR1 and CDR2 are SGHRS and YFSETQ. The ends were cut back, 0 bases at V and 4 bases at J, with 10 bases in the middle. The CDR3 is 15 residues long. The method was immunoSEQ multiplex PCR; TCRdb's version includes in-frame clones alone and lacks a portion of them. The data contain 100,000 to 150,000 clones, 92% of them singletons. Patients of the Seattle cohort, enrolled during active infection, were followed longitudinally. The TCR was taken from a man aged 50 to 60 with COVID-19, enrolled during active disease. Source material: peripheral blood. The chain couples TRBV5-1 to TRBJ2-2; no definite D call. CDR3 sequence reads: CASSLGQFVTGELFF. DNA of the CDR3: TGCGCCAGCAGCTTGGGGCAGTTTGTCACCGGGGAGCTGTTTTTT.